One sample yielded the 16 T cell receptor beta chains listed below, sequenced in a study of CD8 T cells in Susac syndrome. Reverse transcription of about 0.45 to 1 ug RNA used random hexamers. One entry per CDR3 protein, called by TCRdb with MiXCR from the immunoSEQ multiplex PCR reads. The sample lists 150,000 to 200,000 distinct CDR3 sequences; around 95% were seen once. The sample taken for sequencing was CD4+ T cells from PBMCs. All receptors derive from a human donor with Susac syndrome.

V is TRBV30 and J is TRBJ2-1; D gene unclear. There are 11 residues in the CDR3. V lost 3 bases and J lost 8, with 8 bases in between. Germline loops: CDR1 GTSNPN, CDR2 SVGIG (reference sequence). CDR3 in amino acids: CAWSLLDEQFF. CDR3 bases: TGTGCCTGGAGCCTTTTGGATGAGCAGTTCTTC.

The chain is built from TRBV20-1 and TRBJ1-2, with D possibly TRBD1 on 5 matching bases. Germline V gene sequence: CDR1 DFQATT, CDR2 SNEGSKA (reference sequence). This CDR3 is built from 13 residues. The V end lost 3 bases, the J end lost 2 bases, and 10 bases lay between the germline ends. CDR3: CSASSPGNYGYTF. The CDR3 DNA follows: TGCAGTGCTAGCTCACCAGGGAACTATGGCTACACCTTC.

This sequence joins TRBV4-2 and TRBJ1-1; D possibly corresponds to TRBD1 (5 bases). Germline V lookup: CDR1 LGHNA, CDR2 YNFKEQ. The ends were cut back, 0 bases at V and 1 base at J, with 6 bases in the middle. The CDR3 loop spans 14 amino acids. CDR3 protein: CASSQDTGNTEAFF. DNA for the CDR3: TGTGCCAGCAGCCAAGATACAGGGAACACTGAAGCTTTCTTT.

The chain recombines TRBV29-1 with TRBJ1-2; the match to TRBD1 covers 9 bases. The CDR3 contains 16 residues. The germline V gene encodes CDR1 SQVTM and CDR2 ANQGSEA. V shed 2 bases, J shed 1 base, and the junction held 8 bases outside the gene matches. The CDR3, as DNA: TGCAGCGTTGAAAGGGACAGGGAGGTATTTAACTATGGCTACACCTTC. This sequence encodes CSVERDREVFNYGYTF.

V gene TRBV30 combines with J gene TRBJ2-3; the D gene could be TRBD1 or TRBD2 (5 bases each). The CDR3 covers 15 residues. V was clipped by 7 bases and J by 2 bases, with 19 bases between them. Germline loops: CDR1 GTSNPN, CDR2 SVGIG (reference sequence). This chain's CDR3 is CASVYPGQVTDTQYF. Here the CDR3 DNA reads TGTGCCTCGGTCTACCCGGGGCAGGTCACAGATACGCAGTATTTT. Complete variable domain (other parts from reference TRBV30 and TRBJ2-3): SQTIHQWPATLVQPVGSPLSLECTVEGTSNPNLYWYRQAAGRGLQLLFYSVGIGQISSEVPQNLSASRPQDRQFILSSKKLLLSDSGFYLCASVYPGQVTDTQYFGPGTRLTVL.

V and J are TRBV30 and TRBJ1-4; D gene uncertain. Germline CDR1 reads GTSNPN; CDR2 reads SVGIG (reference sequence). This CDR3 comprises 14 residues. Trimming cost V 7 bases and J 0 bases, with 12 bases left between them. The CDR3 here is CASNAIATNEKLFF. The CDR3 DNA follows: TGTGCCTCAAATGCCATTGCAACTAATGAAAAACTGTTTTTT.

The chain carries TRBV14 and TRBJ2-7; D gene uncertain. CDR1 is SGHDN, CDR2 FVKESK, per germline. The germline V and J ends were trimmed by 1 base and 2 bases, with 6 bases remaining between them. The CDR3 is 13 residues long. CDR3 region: CASSQGPPYEQYF. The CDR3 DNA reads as TGTGCCAGCAGCCAAGGACCCCCCTACGAGCAGTACTTC.

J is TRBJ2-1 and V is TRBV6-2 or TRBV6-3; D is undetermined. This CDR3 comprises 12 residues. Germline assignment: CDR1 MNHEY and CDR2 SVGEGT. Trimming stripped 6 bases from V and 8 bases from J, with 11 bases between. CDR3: CASSQQQYEQFF. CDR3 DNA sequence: TGTGCCAGCAGCCAGCAACAGTATGAGCAGTTCTTC.

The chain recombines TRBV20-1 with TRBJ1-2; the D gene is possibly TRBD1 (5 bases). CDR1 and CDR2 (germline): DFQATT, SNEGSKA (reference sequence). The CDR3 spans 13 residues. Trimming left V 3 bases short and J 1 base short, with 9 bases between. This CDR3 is CSARAQGNYGYTF. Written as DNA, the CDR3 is TGCAGTGCTAGGGCCCAGGGTAACTATGGCTACACCTTC.

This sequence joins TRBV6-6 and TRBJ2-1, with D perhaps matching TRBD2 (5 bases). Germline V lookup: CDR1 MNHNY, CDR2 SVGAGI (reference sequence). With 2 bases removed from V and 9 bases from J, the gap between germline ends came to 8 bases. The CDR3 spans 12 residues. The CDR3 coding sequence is TGTGCCAGCAGTTACGCGGGTGGTGAGCAGTTCTTC. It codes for CASSYAGGEQFF.

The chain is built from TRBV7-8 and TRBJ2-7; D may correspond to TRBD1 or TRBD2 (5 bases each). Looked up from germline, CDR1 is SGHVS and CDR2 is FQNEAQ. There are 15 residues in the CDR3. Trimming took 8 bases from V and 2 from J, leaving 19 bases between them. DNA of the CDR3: TGTGCCAGCCGAAGGGGACGACTGGGAACCTACGAGCAGTACTTC. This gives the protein CASRRGRLGTYEQYF.

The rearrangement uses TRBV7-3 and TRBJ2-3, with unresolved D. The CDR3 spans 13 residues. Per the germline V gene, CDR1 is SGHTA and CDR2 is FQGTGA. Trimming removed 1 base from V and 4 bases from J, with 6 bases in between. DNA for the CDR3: TGTGCCAGCAGCTTAAGCCCGGCAGATACGCAGTATTTT. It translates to CASSLSPADTQYF.

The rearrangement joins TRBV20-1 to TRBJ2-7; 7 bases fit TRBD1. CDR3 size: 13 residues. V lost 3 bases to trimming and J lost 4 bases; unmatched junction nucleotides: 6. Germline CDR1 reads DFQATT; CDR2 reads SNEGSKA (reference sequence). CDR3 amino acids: CSARTGSGYEQYF. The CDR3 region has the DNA TGCAGTGCTAGGACAGGGTCGGGGTACGAGCAGTACTTC.

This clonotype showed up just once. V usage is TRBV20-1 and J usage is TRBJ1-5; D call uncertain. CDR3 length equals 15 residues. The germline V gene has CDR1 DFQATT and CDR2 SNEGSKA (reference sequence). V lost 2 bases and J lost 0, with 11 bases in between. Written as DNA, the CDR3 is TGCAGTGCTAGAATACCGGGCTTTAGCAATCAGCCCCAGCATTTT. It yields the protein CSARIPGFSNQPQHF.

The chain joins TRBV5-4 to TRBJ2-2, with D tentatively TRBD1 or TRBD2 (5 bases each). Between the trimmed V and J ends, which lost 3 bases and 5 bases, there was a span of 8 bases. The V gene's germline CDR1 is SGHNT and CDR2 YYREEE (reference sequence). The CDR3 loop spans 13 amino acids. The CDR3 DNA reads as TGTGCCAGCAGCTCTGGGGGTACCGGGGAGCTGTTTTTT. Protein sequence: CASSSGGTGELFF.

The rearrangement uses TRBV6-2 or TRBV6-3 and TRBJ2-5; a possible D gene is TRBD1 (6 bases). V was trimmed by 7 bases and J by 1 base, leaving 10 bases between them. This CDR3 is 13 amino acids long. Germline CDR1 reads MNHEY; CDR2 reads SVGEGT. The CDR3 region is CASKDSGQETQYF. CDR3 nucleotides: TGTGCCAGCAAGGACAGCGGCCAAGAGACCCAGTACTTC.